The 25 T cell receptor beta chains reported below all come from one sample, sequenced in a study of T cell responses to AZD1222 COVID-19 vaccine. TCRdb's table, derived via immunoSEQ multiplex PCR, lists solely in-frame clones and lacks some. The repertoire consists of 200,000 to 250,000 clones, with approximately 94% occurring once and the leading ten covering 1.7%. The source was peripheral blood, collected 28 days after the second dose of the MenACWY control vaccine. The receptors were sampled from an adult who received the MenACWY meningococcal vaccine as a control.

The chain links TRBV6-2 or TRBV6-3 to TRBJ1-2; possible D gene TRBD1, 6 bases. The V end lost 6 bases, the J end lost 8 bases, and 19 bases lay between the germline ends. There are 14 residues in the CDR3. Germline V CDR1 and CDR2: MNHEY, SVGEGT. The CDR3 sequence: CASSRSPRGGGYTF. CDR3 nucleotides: TGTGCCAGCAGCCGGAGTCCCAGGGGAGGGGGCTACACCTTC.

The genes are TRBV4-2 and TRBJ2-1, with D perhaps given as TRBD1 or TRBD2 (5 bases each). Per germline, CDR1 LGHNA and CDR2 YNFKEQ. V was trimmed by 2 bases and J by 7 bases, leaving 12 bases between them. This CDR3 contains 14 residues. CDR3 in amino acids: CASSQFSGTNEQFF. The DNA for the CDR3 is TGTGCCAGCAGCCAATTCTCTGGGACGAATGAGCAGTTCTTC.

CDR3 sequence reads: CASSLSTANEQFF. The DNA for the CDR3 is TGTGCCAGCAGCTTGTCCACAGCCAATGAGCAGTTCTTC. The chain joins TRBV7-9 to TRBJ2-1; D unclear. The CDR3 runs to 13 residues. In germline, CDR1 is SEHNR, CDR2 FQNEAQ (reference sequence). Between the trimmed V and J ends, which lost 3 bases and 6 bases, there was a span of 9 bases. Filled out from reference TRBV7-9 and TRBJ2-1, the complete variable domain reads DTGVSQNPRHKITKRGQNVTFRCDPISEHNRLYWYRQTLGQGPEFLTYFQNEAQLEKSRLLSDRFSAERPKGSFSTLEIQRTEQGDSAMYLCASSLSTANEQFFGPGTRLTVL.

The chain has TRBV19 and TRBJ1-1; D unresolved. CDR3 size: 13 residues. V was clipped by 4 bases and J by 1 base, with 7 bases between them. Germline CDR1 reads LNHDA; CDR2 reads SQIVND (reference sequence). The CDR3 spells CASSTKRNTEAFF. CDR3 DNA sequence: TGTGCCAGTAGTACCAAGCGGAACACTGAAGCTTTCTTT.

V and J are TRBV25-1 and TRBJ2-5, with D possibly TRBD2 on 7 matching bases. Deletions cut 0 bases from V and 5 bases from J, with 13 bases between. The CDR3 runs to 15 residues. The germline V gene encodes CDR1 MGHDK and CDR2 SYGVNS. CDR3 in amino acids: CASSEYGGGAETQYF. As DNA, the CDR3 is TGTGCCAGCAGTGAATATGGTGGGGGGGCGGAGACCCAGTACTTC. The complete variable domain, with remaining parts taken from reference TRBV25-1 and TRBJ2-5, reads EADIYQTPRYLVIGTGKKITLECSQTMGHDKMYWYQQDPGMELHLIHYSYGVNSTEKGDLSSESTVSRIRTEHFPLTLESARPSHTSQYLCASSEYGGGAETQYFGPGTRLLVL.

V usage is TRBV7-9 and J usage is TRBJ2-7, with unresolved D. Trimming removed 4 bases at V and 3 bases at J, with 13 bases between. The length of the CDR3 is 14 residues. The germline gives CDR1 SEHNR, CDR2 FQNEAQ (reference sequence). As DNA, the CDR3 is TGTGCCAGCAGCTCCCCAGGAACTCTCTACGAGCAGTACTTC. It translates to CASSSPGTLYEQYF.

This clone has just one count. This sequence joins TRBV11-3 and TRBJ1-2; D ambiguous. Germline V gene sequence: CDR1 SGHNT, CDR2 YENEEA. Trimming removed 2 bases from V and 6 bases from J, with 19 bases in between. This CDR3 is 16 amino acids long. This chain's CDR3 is CASSLFTRCPGDGYTF. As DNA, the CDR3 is TGTGCCAGCAGCTTATTTACCCGTTGTCCAGGAGATGGCTACACCTTC.

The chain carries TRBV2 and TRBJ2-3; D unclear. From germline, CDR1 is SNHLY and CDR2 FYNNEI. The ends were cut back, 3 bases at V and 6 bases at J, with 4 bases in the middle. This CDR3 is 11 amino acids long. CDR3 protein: CASSDVDTQYF. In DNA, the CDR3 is TGTGCCAGCAGTGATGTGGATACGCAGTATTTT.

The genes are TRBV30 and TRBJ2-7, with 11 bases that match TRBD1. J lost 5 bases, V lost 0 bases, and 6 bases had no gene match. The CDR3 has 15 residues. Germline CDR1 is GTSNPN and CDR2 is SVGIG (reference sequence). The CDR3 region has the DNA TGTGCCTGGAGTGTGCCGGGACAGGGGGACCACGAGCAGTACTTC. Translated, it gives CAWSVPGQGDHEQYF.

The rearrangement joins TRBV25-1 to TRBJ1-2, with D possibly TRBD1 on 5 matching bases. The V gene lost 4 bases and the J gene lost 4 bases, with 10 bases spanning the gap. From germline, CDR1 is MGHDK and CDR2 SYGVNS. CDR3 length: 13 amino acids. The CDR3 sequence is CASSGTRVYGYTF. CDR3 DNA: TGTGCCAGCAGTGGGACACGTGTCTATGGCTACACCTTC.

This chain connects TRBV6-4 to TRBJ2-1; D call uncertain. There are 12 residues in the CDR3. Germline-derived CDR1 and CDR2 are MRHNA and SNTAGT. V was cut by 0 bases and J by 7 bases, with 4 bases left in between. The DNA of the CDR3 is TGTGCCAGCAGTGACTCCGGGAATGAGCAGTTCTTC. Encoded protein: CASSDSGNEQFF.

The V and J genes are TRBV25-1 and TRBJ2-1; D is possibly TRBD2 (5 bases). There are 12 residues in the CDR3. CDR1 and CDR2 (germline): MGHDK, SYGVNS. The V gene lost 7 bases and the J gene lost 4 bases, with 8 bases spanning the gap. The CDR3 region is CASTGRYNEQFF. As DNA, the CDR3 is TGTGCCAGCACGGGGAGATACAATGAGCAGTTCTTC.

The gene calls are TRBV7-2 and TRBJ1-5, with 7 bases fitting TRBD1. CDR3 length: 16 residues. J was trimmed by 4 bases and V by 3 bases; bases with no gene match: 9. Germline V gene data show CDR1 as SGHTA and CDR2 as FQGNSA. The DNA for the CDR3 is TGTGCCAGCAGCTTGGCAGGGGGTTTTGGGAATCAGCCCCAGCATTTT. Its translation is CASSLAGGFGNQPQHF.

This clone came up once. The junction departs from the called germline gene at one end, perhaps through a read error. The CDR3: CASSFRQANTETFF. CDR3 bases: TGCGCCAGCAGCTTTCGACAGGCGAACACTGAAACTTTCTTT. V gene TRBV5-1 combines with J gene TRBJ1-1; D may be TRBD1 (6 bases). The germline gives CDR1 SGHRS, CDR2 YFSETQ. The CDR3 is 14 amino acids.

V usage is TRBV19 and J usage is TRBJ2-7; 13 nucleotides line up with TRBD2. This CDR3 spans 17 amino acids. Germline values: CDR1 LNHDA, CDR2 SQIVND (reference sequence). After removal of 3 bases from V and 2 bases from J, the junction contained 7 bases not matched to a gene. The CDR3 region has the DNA TGTGCCAGTAGTATTGGACTAGCGGGGGCCCAGACCTACGAGCAGTACTTC. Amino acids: CASSIGLAGAQTYEQYF.

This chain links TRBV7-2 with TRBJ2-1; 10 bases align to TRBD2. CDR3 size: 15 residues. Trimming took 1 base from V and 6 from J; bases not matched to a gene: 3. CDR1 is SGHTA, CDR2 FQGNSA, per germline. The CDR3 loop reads CASSLGLAGGNEQFF. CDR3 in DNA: TGTGCCAGCAGCTTAGGGTTAGCGGGGGGCAATGAGCAGTTCTTC.

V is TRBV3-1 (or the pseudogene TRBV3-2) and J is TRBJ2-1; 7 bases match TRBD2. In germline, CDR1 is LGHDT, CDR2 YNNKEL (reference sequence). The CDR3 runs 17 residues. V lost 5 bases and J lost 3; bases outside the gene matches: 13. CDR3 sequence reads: CASSSYSASGLYNEQFF. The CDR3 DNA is TGTGCCAGCAGCTCTTACTCGGCTAGCGGACTCTACAATGAGCAGTTCTTC.

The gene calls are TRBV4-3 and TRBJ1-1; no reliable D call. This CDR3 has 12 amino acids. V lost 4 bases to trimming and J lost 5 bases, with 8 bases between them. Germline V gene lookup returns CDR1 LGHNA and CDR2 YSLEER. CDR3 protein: CASSPGGTEAFF. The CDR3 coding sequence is TGCGCCAGCAGCCCAGGAGGGACTGAAGCTTTCTTT.

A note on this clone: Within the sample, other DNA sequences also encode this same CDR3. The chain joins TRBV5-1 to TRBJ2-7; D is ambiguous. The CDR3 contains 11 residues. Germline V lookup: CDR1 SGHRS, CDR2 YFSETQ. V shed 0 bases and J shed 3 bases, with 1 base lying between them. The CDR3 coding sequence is TGCGCCAGCAGCTTGGGCTACGAGCAGTACTTC. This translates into CASSLGYEQYF.

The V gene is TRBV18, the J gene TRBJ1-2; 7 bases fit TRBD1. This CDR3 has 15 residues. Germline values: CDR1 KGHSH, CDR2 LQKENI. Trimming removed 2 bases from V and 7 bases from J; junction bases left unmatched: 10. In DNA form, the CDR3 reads TGTGCCAGCTCACCAGTAGGACAGGTCATCGGTGGCTACACCTTC. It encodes CASSPVGQVIGGYTF.

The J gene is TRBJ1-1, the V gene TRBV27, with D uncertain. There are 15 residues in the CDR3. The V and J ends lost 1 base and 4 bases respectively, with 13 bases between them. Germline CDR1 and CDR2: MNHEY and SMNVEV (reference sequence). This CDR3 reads CASSLYGAWGTEAFF. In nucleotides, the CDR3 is TGTGCCAGCAGTTTATACGGAGCTTGGGGCACTGAAGCTTTCTTT.

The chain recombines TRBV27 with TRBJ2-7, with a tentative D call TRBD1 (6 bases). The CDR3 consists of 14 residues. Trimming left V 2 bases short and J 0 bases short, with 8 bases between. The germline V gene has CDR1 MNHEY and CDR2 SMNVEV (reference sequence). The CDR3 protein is CASSLGQSSYEQYF. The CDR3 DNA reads TGTGCCAGCAGTTTAGGACAGAGCTCCTACGAGCAGTACTTC.

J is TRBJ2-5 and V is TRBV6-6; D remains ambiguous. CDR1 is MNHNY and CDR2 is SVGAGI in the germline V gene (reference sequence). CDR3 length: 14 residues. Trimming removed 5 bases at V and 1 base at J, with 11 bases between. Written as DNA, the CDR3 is TGTGCCAGCAGTCCTCTTTCCAGCCAAGAGACCCAGTACTTC. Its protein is CASSPLSSQETQYF.

The CDR3 sequence: CASSLQQGAEQYF. The CDR3 DNA reads as TGCGCCAGCAGCCTCCAACAGGGGGCCGAGCAGTACTTC. The chain couples TRBV5-1 to TRBJ2-7, with 9 bases fitting TRBD1. The CDR3 spans 13 residues. V lost 4 bases to trimming and J lost 6 bases; unmatched junction nucleotides: 5. Germline V lookup: CDR1 SGHRS, CDR2 YFSETQ.

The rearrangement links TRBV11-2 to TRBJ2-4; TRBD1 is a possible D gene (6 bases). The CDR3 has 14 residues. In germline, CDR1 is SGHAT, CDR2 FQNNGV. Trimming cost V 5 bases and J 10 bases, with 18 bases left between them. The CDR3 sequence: CASSNAGVTGIQYF. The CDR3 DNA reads TGTGCCAGCAGCAACGCAGGGGTCACGGGAATTCAGTACTTC.